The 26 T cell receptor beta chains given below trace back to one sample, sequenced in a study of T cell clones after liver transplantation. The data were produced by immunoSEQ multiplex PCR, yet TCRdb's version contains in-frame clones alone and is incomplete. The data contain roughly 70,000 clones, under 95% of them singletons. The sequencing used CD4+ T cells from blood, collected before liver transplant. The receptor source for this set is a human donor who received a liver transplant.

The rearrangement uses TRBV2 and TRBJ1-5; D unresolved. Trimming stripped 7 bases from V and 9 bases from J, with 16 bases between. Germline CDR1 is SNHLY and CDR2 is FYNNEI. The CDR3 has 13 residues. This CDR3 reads CASTGGSERPQHF. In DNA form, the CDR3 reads TGTGCCAGCACGGGCGGATCGGAGCGGCCCCAGCATTTT.

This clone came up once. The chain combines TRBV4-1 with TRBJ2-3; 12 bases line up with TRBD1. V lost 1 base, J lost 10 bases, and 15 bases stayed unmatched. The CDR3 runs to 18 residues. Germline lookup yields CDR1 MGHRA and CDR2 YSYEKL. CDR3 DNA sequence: TGCGCCAGCAGCCAAGTGACGGTCGGGACAGGGGGCTACTGGGCGCAGTATTTT. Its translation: CASSQVTVGTGGYWAQYF.

CDR3 residues: CAWSETYGYTF. The CDR3 nucleotides read TGTGCCTGGTCAGAGACCTATGGCTACACCTTC. This chain joins TRBV30 and TRBJ1-2; no firm D call. The germline CDR1 and CDR2 sequences are GTSNPN and SVGIG (reference sequence). This CDR3 comprises 11 residues. V was pared by 5 bases and J by 4 bases, with 8 bases between.

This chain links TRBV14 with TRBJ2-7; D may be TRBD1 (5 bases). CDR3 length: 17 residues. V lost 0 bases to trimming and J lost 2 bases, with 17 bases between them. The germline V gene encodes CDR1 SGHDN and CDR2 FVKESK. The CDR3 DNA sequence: TGTGCCAGCAGCCAAGAATGGGGCGTGGACAATACCTACGAGCAGTACTTC. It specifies CASSQEWGVDNTYEQYF.

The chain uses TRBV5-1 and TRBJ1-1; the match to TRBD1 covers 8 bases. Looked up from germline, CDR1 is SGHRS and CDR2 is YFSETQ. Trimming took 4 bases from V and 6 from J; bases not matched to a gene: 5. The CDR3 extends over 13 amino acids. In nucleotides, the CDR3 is TGCGCCAGCAGCAGGGACAGGTTTTCTGAAGCTTTCTTT. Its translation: CASSRDRFSEAFF.

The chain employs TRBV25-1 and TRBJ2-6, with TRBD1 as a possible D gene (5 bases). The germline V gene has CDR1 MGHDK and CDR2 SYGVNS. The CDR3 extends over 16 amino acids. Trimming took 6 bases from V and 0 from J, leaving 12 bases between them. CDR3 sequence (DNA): TGTGCCAGCAGGGCCCCAGGGATCTCTGGGGCCAACGTCCTGACTTTC. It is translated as CASRAPGISGANVLTF. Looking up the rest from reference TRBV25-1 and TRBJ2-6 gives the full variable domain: EADIYQTPRYLVIGTGKKITLECSQTMGHDKMYWYQQDPGMELHLIHYSYGVNSTEKGDLSSESTVSRIRTEHFPLTLESARPSHTSQYLCASRAPGISGANVLTFGAGSRLTVL.

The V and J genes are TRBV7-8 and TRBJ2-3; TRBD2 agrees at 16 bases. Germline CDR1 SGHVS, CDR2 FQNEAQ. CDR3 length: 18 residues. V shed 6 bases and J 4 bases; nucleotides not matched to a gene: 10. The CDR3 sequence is CASRFIPGLAGGADTQYF. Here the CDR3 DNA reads TGTGCCAGCAGATTTATCCCGGGACTAGCGGGAGGGGCAGATACGCAGTATTTT.

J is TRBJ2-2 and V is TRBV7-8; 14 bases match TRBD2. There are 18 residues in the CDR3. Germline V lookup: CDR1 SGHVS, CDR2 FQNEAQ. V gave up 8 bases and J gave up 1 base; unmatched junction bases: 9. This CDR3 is CASQKTGTSGGNTGELFF. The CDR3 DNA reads TGTGCCAGCCAAAAAACCGGGACTAGCGGGGGGAACACCGGGGAGCTGTTTTTT.

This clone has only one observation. CDR3 loop: CASSIDRQGGILGNQPQHF. Here the CDR3 DNA reads TGTGCCAGTAGTATAGATCGACAGGGTGGAATACTTGGCAATCAGCCCCAGCATTTT. The J gene is TRBJ1-5, the V gene TRBV19; 7 nucleotides agree with TRBD1. The trim removed 0 bases at V and 2 bases at J, leaving 13 bases unmatched. Germline assignment: CDR1 LNHDA and CDR2 SQIVND (reference sequence). The length of the CDR3 is 19 residues.

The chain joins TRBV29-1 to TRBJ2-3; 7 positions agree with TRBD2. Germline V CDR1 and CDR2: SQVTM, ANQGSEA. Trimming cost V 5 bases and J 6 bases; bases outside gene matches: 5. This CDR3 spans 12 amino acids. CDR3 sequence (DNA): TGCAGCGTTCCCGCGGGAGCCGATACGCAGTATTTT. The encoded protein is CSVPAGADTQYF.

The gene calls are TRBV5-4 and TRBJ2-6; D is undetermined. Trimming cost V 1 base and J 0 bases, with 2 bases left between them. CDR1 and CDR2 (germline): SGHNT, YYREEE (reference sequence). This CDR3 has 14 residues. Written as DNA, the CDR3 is TGTGCCAGCAGCTTGCCCTCTGGGGCCAACGTCCTGACTTTC. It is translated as CASSLPSGANVLTF. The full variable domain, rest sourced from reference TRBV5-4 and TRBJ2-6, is ETGVTQSPTHLIKTRGQQVTLRCSSQSGHNTVSWYQQALGQGPQFIFQYYREEENGRGNFPPRFSGLQFPNYSSELNVNALELDDSALYLCASSLPSGANVLTFGAGSRLTVL.

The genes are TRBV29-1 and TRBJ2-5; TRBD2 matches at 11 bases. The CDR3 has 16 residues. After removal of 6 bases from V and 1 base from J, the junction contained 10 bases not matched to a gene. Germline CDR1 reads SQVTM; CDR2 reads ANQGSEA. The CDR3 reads CSVKNPGLAVQETQYF. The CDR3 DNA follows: TGCAGCGTGAAGAATCCGGGACTAGCGGTCCAAGAGACCCAGTACTTC.

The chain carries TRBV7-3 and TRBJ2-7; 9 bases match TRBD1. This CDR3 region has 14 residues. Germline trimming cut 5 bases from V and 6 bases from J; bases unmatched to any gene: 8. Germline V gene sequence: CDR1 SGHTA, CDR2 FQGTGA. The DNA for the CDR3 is TGTGCCAGCAGCATGGGGACAGGGCAGGGCGAGCAGTACTTC. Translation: CASSMGTGQGEQYF. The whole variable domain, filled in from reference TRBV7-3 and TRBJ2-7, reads GAGVSQTPSNKVTEKGKYVELRCDPISGHTALYWYRQSLGQGPEFLIYFQGTGAADDSGLPNDRFFAVRPEGSVSTLKIQRTERGDSAVYLCASSMGTGQGEQYFGPGTRLTVT.

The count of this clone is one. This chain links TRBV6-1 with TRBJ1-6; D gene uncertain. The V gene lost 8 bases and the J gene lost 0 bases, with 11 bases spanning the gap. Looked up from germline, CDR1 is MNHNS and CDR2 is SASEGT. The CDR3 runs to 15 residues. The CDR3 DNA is TGTGCCAGCCGTCCGGAGAGCTCCTATAATTCACCCCTCCACTTT. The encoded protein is CASRPESSYNSPLHF.

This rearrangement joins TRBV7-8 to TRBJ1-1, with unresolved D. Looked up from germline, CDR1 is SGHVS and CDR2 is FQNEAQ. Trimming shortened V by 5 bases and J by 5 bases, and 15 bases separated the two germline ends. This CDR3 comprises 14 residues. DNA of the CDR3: TGTGCCAGCAGCCGCCAACTAAGAGGAACTGAAGCTTTCTTT. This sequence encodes CASSRQLRGTEAFF.

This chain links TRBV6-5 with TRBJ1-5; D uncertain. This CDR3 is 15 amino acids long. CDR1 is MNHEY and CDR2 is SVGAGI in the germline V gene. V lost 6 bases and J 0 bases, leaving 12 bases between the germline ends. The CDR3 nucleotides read TGTGCCAGCAGCGAGACTTACAGTAGCAATCAGCCCCAGCATTTT. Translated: CASSETYSSNQPQHF.

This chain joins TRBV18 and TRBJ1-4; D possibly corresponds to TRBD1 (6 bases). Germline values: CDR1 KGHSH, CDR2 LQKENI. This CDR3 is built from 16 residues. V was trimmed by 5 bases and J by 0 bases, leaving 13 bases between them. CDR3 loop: CASSRTEAATNEKLFF. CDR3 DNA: TGTGCCAGCTCAAGGACAGAAGCTGCAACTAATGAAAAACTGTTTTTT.

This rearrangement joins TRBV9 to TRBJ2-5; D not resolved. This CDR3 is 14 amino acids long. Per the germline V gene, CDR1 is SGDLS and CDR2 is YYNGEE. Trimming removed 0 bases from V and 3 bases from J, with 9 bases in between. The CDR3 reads CASSVATGKETQYF. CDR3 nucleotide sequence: TGTGCCAGCAGCGTAGCGACGGGTAAAGAGACCCAGTACTTC.

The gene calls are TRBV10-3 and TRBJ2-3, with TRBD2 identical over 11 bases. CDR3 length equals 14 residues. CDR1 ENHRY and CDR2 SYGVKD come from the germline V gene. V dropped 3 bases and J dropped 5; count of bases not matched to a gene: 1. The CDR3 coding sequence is TGTGCCATCAGTGAAGGGACTAGCGGAGATACGCAGTATTTT. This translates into CAISEGTSGDTQYF.

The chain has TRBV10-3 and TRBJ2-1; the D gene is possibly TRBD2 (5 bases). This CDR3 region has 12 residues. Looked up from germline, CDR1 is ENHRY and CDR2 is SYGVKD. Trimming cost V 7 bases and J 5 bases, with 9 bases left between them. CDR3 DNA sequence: TGTGCCATCAAGGCGGGTGACAATGAGCAGTTCTTC. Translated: CAIKAGDNEQFF.

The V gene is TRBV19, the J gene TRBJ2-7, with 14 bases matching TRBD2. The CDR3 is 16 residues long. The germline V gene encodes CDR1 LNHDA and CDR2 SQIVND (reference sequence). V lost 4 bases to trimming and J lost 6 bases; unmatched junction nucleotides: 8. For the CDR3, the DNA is TGTGCCAGTAGTACCGGGACTAGCGGGAGTCGATTCGAGCAGTACTTC. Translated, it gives CASSTGTSGSRFEQYF.

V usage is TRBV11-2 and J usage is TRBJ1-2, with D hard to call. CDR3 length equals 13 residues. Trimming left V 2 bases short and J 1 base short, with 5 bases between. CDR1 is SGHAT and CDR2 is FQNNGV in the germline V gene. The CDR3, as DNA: TGTGCCAGCAGCTTAAATATTAACTATGGCTACACCTTC. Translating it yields CASSLNINYGYTF. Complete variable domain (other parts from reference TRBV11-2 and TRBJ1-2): EAGVAQSPRYKIIEKRQSVAFWCNPISGHATLYWYQQILGQGPKLLIQFQNNGVVDDSQLPKDRFSAERLKGVDSTLKIQPAKLEDSAVYLCASSLNINYGYTFGSGTRLTVV.

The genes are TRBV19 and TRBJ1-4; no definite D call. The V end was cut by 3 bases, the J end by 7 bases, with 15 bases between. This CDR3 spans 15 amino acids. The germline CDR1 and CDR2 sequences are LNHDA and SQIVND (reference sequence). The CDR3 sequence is CASSIGGGGSEKLFF. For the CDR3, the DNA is TGTGCCAGTAGTATCGGTGGCGGTGGGAGTGAAAAACTGTTTTTT.

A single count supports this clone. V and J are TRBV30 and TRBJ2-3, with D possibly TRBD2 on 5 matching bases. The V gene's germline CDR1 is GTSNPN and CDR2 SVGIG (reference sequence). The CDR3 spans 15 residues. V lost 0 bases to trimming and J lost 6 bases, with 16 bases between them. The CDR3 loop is CAWSVRPRREDTQYF. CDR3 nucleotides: TGTGCCTGGAGTGTCCGGCCGAGAAGGGAGGATACGCAGTATTTT. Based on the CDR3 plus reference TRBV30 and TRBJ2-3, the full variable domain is SQTIHQWPATLVQPVGSPLSLECTVEGTSNPNLYWYRQAAGRGLQLLFYSVGIGQISSEVPQNLSASRPQDRQFILSSKKLLLSDSGFYLCAWSVRPRREDTQYFGPGTRLTVL.

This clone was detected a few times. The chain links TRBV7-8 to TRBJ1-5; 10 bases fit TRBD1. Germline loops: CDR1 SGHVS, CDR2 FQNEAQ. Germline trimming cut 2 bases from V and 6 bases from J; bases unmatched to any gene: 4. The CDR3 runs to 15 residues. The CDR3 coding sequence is TGTGCCAGCAGCTTAAGGGACAGGGGCATTCAGCCCCAGCATTTT. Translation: CASSLRDRGIQPQHF. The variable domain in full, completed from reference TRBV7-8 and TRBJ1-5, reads GAGVSQSPRYKVAKRGQDVALRCDPISGHVSLFWYQQALGQGPEFLTYFQNEAQLDKSGLPSDRFFAERPEGSVSTLKIQRTQQEDSAVYLCASSLRDRGIQPQHFGDGTRLSIL.

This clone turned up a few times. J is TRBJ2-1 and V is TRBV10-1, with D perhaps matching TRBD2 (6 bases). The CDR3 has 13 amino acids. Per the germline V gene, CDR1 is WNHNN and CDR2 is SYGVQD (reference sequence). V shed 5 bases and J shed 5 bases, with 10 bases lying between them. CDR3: CASSRAGNNEQFF. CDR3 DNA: TGCGCCAGCAGTAGAGCGGGCAACAATGAGCAGTTCTTC.